The 16 T cell receptor beta chains listed next were all sequenced from one sample in a study of shared clonotypes between healthy human individuals. Clones were sequenced by immunoSEQ multiplex PCR, and TCRdb holds only the in-frame ones, with some missing. The data hold about 1.5 million clones, with roughly 95% observed a single time. The source material was naive CD4+ T cells sorted from blood. The subset here: CD45RA+ positively selected. The receptors shown here come from a man aged 25 to 40 in good health.

The V gene is TRBV7-2, the J gene TRBJ2-7; D perhaps matches TRBD2 (6 bases). CDR3 size: 13 residues. Trimming left V 2 bases short and J 7 bases short, with 12 bases between. Per the germline V gene, CDR1 is SGHTA and CDR2 is FQGNSA. The CDR3 DNA sequence: TGTGCCAGCAGCTTACCCCCCCGGGGGGAGCAGTACTTC. This sequence encodes CASSLPPRGEQYF.

V gene TRBV5-1 combines with J gene TRBJ2-1; weak D call: TRBD2 (6 bases). The V and J ends lost 0 bases and 9 bases respectively, with 19 bases between them. This CDR3 is built from 16 residues. Germline assignment: CDR1 SGHRS and CDR2 YFSETQ. The CDR3 DNA sequence: TGCGCCAGCAGCTTGGTTAGCCTCGGGAGAAACACTGAGCAGTTCTTC. Translating it yields CASSLVSLGRNTEQFF. The full variable domain, with the rest looked up from reference TRBV5-1 and TRBJ2-1, is KAGVTQTPRYLIKTRGQQVTLSCSPISGHRSVSWYQQTPGQGLQFLFEYFSETQRNKGNFPGRFSGRQFSNSRSEMNVSTLELGDSALYLCASSLVSLGRNTEQFFGPGTRLTVL.

The J gene is TRBJ1-4, the V gene TRBV5-1; 11 positions agree with TRBD1. With 3 bases clipped from V and 6 bases from J, the junction kept 4 bases outside the gene matches. Germline loops: CDR1 SGHRS, CDR2 YFSETQ. There are 15 residues in the CDR3. In DNA, the CDR3 is TGCGCCAGCAGCTCGGACAGGGGGCGTTATGAAAAACTGTTTTTT. Translated, it gives CASSSDRGRYEKLFF.

The chain employs TRBV10-3 and TRBJ2-1, with TRBD2 matching 14 bases. Per germline, CDR1 ENHRY and CDR2 SYGVKD. The CDR3 is made up of 17 amino acids. J lost 7 bases, V lost 5 bases, and 10 bases had no gene match. CDR3 sequence: CAISLAGLAGGLNEQFF. The CDR3 DNA reads TGTGCCATCAGTTTGGCAGGACTAGCGGGAGGTCTGAATGAGCAGTTCTTC.

To note about this clone: The same CDR3 can be traced to other DNA sequences in this sample. The chain recombines TRBV7-9 with TRBJ2-7; D uncertain. Deletions cut 1 base from V and 1 base from J, with 8 bases between. Per the germline V gene, CDR1 is SEHNR and CDR2 is FQNEAQ (reference sequence). CDR3 length equals 14 residues. The CDR3 protein is CASSLGQESYEQYF. The CDR3 bases are TGTGCCAGCAGCTTAGGGCAGGAGTCCTACGAGCAGTACTTC.

This chain connects TRBV2 to TRBJ2-7, with 7 nucleotides matching TRBD1. Trimming took 7 bases from V and 6 from J; bases not matched to a gene: 12. CDR1 and CDR2 from the germline V gene are SNHLY and FYNNEI. This CDR3 contains 14 residues. CDR3: CASKVRQGNGEQYF. The CDR3 region has the DNA TGTGCCAGCAAGGTCCGACAGGGTAACGGCGAGCAGTACTTC.

This chain links TRBV5-6 with TRBJ2-1; 10 bases match TRBD2. This CDR3 comprises 16 residues. Unmatched junction bases numbered 8, after V lost 0 bases and J lost 8 bases. Germline V gene lookup returns CDR1 SGHDT and CDR2 YYEEEE. The CDR3 sequence: CASSLEGSSGSDEQFF. DNA for the CDR3: TGTGCCAGCAGCTTGGAAGGTTCTAGCGGGAGTGATGAGCAGTTCTTC.

This clone was counted once. The chain employs TRBV10-3 and TRBJ2-7, with 14 bases that match TRBD2. CDR1 is ENHRY and CDR2 is SYGVKD in the germline V gene. Trimming took 4 bases from V and 7 from J; bases not matched to a gene: 6. The CDR3 spans 15 residues. The CDR3 protein is CAISGGTSGSWEQYF. Here the CDR3 DNA reads TGTGCCATCAGTGGCGGGACTAGCGGGAGTTGGGAGCAGTACTTC.

This clone has only one observation. The gene calls are TRBV9 and TRBJ2-3; D remains ambiguous. CDR1 SGDLS and CDR2 YYNGEE come from the germline V gene. This CDR3 has 17 residues. V lost 0 bases and J lost 7, with 21 bases in between. Here the CDR3 DNA reads TGTGCCAGCAGCGTAGGTCCGACTCCATCTGAAGAGAATACGCAGTATTTT. It yields the protein CASSVGPTPSEENTQYF.

In this sample, this clone turned up once. The CDR3 region has the DNA TGTGCCAGCAGTTACAGGGGGTTCACTGAAGCTTTCTTT. Encoded protein: CASSYRGFTEAFF. The chain employs TRBV6-5 and TRBJ1-1; tentative D call: TRBD1 (6 bases). Trimming shortened V by 2 bases and J by 4 bases, and 8 bases separated the two germline ends. Germline CDR1 MNHEY, CDR2 SVGAGI. The CDR3 extends over 13 amino acids.

This rearrangement joins TRBV7-8 to TRBJ2-7; D is perhaps TRBD1 or TRBD2 (7 bases each). In germline, CDR1 is SGHVS, CDR2 FQNEAQ. V was cut by 4 bases and J by 2 bases, with 12 bases left in between. This CDR3 comprises 14 residues. The CDR3 here is CASSSGGGTYEQYF. CDR3 nucleotides: TGTGCCAGCAGCTCAGGGGGGGGTACCTACGAGCAGTACTTC.

This rearrangement joins TRBV10-3 to TRBJ2-7; D possibly corresponds to TRBD2 (5 bases). This CDR3 is 13 amino acids long. Germline CDR1 and CDR2: ENHRY and SYGVKD. Trimming took 10 bases from V and 7 from J, leaving 20 bases between them. The CDR3 loop reads CATRPGPEGEQYF. The CDR3, as DNA: TGTGCCACCAGGCCAGGTCCAGAGGGAGAGCAGTACTTC.

This clone was observed a few times. The chain couples TRBV4-1 to TRBJ2-7; D is perhaps TRBD1 (6 bases). This CDR3 has 12 residues. V was shortened by 3 bases and J by 8 bases, with 11 bases between the two germline ends. Germline CDR1 is MGHRA and CDR2 is YSYEKL. The CDR3 nucleotides read TGCGCCAGCAGCCACGCCTGGGACAAGCAGTACTTC. It yields the protein CASSHAWDKQYF.

The chain uses TRBV11-2 and TRBJ2-3; D possibly corresponds to TRBD2 (6 bases). Between the trimmed V and J ends, which lost 4 bases and 2 bases, there was a span of 22 bases. This CDR3 has 18 residues. Germline loops: CDR1 SGHAT, CDR2 FQNNGV. The CDR3 reads CASSSTFKGLLDTDTQYF. The CDR3 DNA reads TGTGCCAGCAGCTCAACATTTAAGGGACTCTTAGACACAGATACGCAGTATTTT.

In DNA, the CDR3 is TGTGCCAGCGGAGAGACCCAGTACTTC. Translated, it gives CASGETQYF. The chain is built from TRBV6-1 and TRBJ2-5; D unclear. Looked up from germline, CDR1 is MNHNS and CDR2 is SASEGT. This CDR3 has 9 amino acids. The germline V and J ends were trimmed by 8 bases and 4 bases, with 2 bases remaining between them.

The rearrangement links TRBV28 to TRBJ2-5; 7 nucleotides line up with TRBD1. Germline trimming cut 8 bases from V and 2 bases from J; bases unmatched to any gene: 5. There are 13 residues in the CDR3. Per the germline V gene, CDR1 is MDHEN and CDR2 is SYDVKM. CDR3 DNA sequence: TGTGCCAGCCGACAGGGTGGGCAAGAGACCCAGTACTTC. Its translation is CASRQGGQETQYF.